The 28 T cell receptor beta chains presented below share a single source sample, sequenced in a study of human T cells and chemical hapten exposure. The time point here: patch test 3, about 24 weeks after DPC sensitization. Indicated treatment: therapeutic diphenylcyclopropenone sensitization with weekly scalp DPC. Each CDR3 protein is one row after TCRdb ran MiXCR on the RACE reads. Here the sample spans 70,000 to 90,000 distinct CDR3 sequences, 9.5% to 14% being singletons. The sequences come from whole blood, collected in connection with sensitization to the hapten diphenylcyclopropenone (DPC). The receptor source for this set is a woman between 50 and 59 years old with alopecia areata. Some clones in this sample may be carry-over from other donors' samples.

The rearrangement uses TRBV5-6 and TRBJ2-7; D ambiguous. The CDR3 runs to 15 residues. The germline CDR1 and CDR2 sequences are SGHDT and YYEEEE. The ends were cut back, 4 bases at V and 4 bases at J, with 18 bases in the middle. CDR3 DNA sequence: TGTGCCAGCAGCCCAATAGGACCCTCGGAATACGAGCAGTACTTC. Its translation: CASSPIGPSEYEQYF.

This clonotype turned up a few times. The CDR3 DNA reads TGCAGTGCCCCCTTAGGCGAGCAGTACTTC. It is translated as CSAPLGEQYF. This sequence joins TRBV20-1 and TRBJ2-7; D unclear. CDR1 and CDR2 (germline): DFQATT, SNEGSKA (reference sequence). V shed 6 bases and J shed 6 bases, with 9 bases lying between them. CDR3 length: 10 residues.

This clonotype came up a few times. The chain uses TRBV20-1 and TRBJ1-4; D is unclear. Germline V gene data show CDR1 as DFQATT and CDR2 as SNEGSKA (reference sequence). The V end was cut by 3 bases, the J end by 0 bases, with 14 bases between. The CDR3 length is 16 residues. In DNA, the CDR3 is TGCAGTGCTAGTATGCGGCGGACCTCAACTAATGAAAAACTGTTTTTT. It specifies CSASMRRTSTNEKLFF.

This clonotype was observed at least ten times. The chain joins TRBV19 to TRBJ2-7; possible D gene TRBD1, 5 bases. CDR1 and CDR2 from the germline V gene are LNHDA and SQIVND (reference sequence). Trimming took off 5 bases at V and 3 bases at J, with 17 bases between the two ends. The CDR3 consists of 15 residues. CDR3 DNA: TGTGCCAGTAGTCCCACCCCTGCCAGGGTCTACGAGCAGTACTTC. Protein sequence: CASSPTPARVYEQYF.

This chain connects TRBV2 to TRBJ2-1, with D hard to call. This CDR3 contains 12 residues. Germline CDR1 is SNHLY and CDR2 is FYNNEI. V dropped 8 bases and J dropped 6 bases, with 11 bases sitting between them. The CDR3 reads CASRMVSNEQFF. The DNA of the CDR3 is TGTGCCAGCCGGATGGTATCCAATGAGCAGTTCTTC.

This clonotype was recorded a few times. The CDR3 is CSARDSHQETQYF. DNA for the CDR3: TGCAGTGCTAGAGATTCACACCAAGAGACCCAGTACTTC. The chain is built from TRBV20-1 and TRBJ2-5; no definite D call. Trimming left V 0 bases short and J 0 bases short, with 5 bases between. This CDR3 has 13 residues. CDR1 is DFQATT and CDR2 is SNEGSKA in the germline V gene (reference sequence).

The table lists this clonotype with a few counts. The chain is built from TRBV29-1 and TRBJ2-7, with TRBD2 matching over 14 bases. V lost 4 bases, J lost 13 bases, and 6 bases stayed unmatched. CDR1 and CDR2 from the germline V gene are SQVTM and ANQGSEA. The CDR3 consists of 12 residues. The CDR3 sequence: CSVGLAGGPQYF. CDR3 nucleotide sequence: TGCAGCGTTGGACTAGCGGGAGGGCCCCAATACTTC.

This clonotype was counted many times. The rearrangement joins TRBV10-3 to TRBJ1-1; 9 positions match TRBD1. The CDR3 consists of 14 residues. CDR1 ENHRY and CDR2 SYGVKD come from the germline V gene. Trimming at V came to 6 bases and at J to 5 bases, leaving 7 bases not matched to a gene. The CDR3 DNA follows: TGTGCCATCAGCACCGGGACAGGGATGACTGAAGCTTTCTTT. Residues: CAISTGTGMTEAFF.

At least ten counts were recorded for this clonotype. The genes are TRBV6-2 or TRBV6-3 and TRBJ1-5; 7 bases are shared with TRBD1. J lost 7 bases, V lost 7 bases, and 13 bases had no gene match. Per the germline V gene, CDR1 is MNHEY and CDR2 is SVGEGT. This CDR3 region has 15 residues. CDR3 loop: CASTQGRGRGQPQHF. As DNA, the CDR3 is TGTGCCAGCACTCAGGGTAGGGGGCGCGGACAGCCCCAGCATTTT.

This clonotype was detected ten times or more. V is TRBV6-5 and J is TRBJ2-7; a possible D gene is TRBD1 (10 bases). V gave up 5 bases and J gave up 1 base, with 15 bases separating them. CDR3 length: 15 residues. Per germline, CDR1 MNHEY and CDR2 SVGAGI. The CDR3: CASSLAGQGSYEQYF. The DNA of the CDR3 is TGTGCCAGCAGTCTAGCGGGACAGGGGTCCTACGAGCAGTACTTC.

This clonotype was counted ten times or more. This chain links TRBV7-9 with TRBJ1-6; tentative D call: TRBD1 (5 bases). Looked up from germline, CDR1 is SEHNR and CDR2 is FQNEAQ (reference sequence). V was pared by 0 bases and J by 7 bases, with 10 bases between. The CDR3 is made up of 15 amino acids. The DNA for the CDR3 is TGTGCCAGCAGCTTAGCGGTCAGGGCCAATTCACCCCTCCACTTT. It specifies CASSLAVRANSPLHF.

This clonotype has ten or more counts. The chain combines TRBV6-5 with TRBJ1-5; 8 nucleotides match TRBD1. J was trimmed by 2 bases and V by 8 bases; bases with no gene match: 8. In germline, CDR1 is MNHEY, CDR2 SVGAGI. This CDR3 is built from 15 residues. CDR3 loop: CASATTGAGNQPQHF. In DNA, the CDR3 is TGTGCCAGCGCAACGACAGGGGCAGGCAATCAGCCCCAGCATTTT.

This chain uses TRBV7-2 with TRBJ2-2, with 7 nucleotides matching TRBD1. The V gene's germline CDR1 is SGHTA and CDR2 FQGNSA. The CDR3 extends over 15 amino acids. V lost 6 bases, J lost 0 bases, and 4 bases stayed unmatched. The CDR3 bases are TGTGCCAGCAGTTCGGGACAGCCGAACACCGGGGAGCTGTTTTTT. The encoded protein is CASSSGQPNTGELFF.

At least ten counts were recorded for this clonotype. This sequence joins TRBV27 and TRBJ1-1, with a tentative D call TRBD1 (5 bases). Trimming cost V 6 bases and J 0 bases, with 8 bases left between them. The CDR3 has 13 amino acids. Germline CDR1 and CDR2: MNHEY and SMNVEV (reference sequence). The CDR3 spells CASRGTMNTEAFF. DNA of the CDR3: TGTGCCAGCAGGGGGACCATGAACACTGAAGCTTTCTTT.

Ten or more counts support this clonotype. The chain employs TRBV20-1 and TRBJ2-7; D uncertain. V shed 2 bases and J shed 4 bases, with 9 bases lying between them. Germline values: CDR1 DFQATT, CDR2 SNEGSKA (reference sequence). This CDR3 is 12 amino acids long. The CDR3, as DNA: TGCAGTGCTAGATCTCAGCCGTACGAGCAGTACTTC. Protein sequence: CSARSQPYEQYF.

This chain joins TRBV27 and TRBJ2-7; perhaps TRBD2 as D (5 bases). Germline V gene data show CDR1 as MNHEY and CDR2 as SMNVEV (reference sequence). The CDR3 loop spans 13 amino acids. Trimming took off 5 bases at V and 7 bases at J, with 15 bases between the two ends. The CDR3 sequence is CASSRTGMYEQYF. CDR3 in DNA: TGTGCCAGCAGTAGGACTGGTATGTATGAGCAGTACTTC.

The chain links TRBV9 to TRBJ2-1; 8 positions match TRBD1. This CDR3 region has 15 residues. The V and J ends lost 2 bases and 5 bases, in that order; junction bases with no gene match: 6. Germline-derived CDR1 and CDR2 are SGDLS and YYNGEE. This CDR3 reads CASSVSGGAHNEQFF. DNA of the CDR3: TGTGCCAGCAGCGTGTCAGGGGGCGCCCACAATGAGCAGTTCTTC.

This sequence joins TRBV12-3 or TRBV12-4 and TRBJ1-2; perhaps TRBD1 as D (6 bases). Deletions cut 2 bases from V and 6 bases from J, with 16 bases between. The CDR3 contains 15 residues. CDR3 residues: CASSLNGAGVDGYTF. As DNA, the CDR3 is TGTGCCAGCAGTTTAAATGGGGCAGGGGTTGATGGCTACACCTTC.

This clonotype has a handful of counts. The rearrangement links TRBV20-1 to TRBJ2-5; maybe TRBD2 (6 bases). Trimming shortened V by 2 bases and J by 5 bases, and 15 bases separated the two germline ends. The CDR3 spans 14 residues. The germline CDR1 and CDR2 sequences are DFQATT and SNEGSKA (reference sequence). The CDR3 region is CSARPRTAGETQYF. The CDR3 bases are TGCAGTGCTAGACCGCGGACGGCGGGGGAGACCCAGTACTTC.

The rearrangement links TRBV6-1 to TRBJ1-5; no reliable D call. Trimming took 10 bases from V and 2 from J, leaving 12 bases between them. Germline loops: CDR1 MNHNS, CDR2 SASEGT. The CDR3 length is 13 residues. CDR3 nucleotide sequence: TGTGCCACCGTATCCAGTGGCAATCAGCCCCAGCATTTT. Translation: CATVSSGNQPQHF.

The V and J genes are TRBV20-1 and TRBJ2-1; 10 positions match TRBD2. CDR1 is DFQATT and CDR2 is SNEGSKA in the germline V gene (reference sequence). This CDR3 comprises 18 residues. V shed 0 bases, J shed 4 bases, and the junction held 12 bases outside the gene matches. The CDR3 nucleotides read TGCAGTGCTAGAGAATTTTCGGGGGCTAGCGGGAGTTACAATGAGCAGTTCTTC. Translated: CSAREFSGASGSYNEQFF.

J is TRBJ2-2 and V is TRBV2; TRBD2 is a possible D gene (6 bases). Trimming took off 4 bases at V and 5 bases at J, with 8 bases between the two ends. The CDR3 extends over 13 amino acids. Germline V gene sequence: CDR1 SNHLY, CDR2 FYNNEI. Written as DNA, the CDR3 is TGTGCCAGCAGTGGCGGGAATACCGGGGAGCTGTTTTTT. Protein product: CASSGGNTGELFF.

Ten or more counts support this clonotype. V gene TRBV11-1 combines with J gene TRBJ2-5; D possibly matches TRBD1 or TRBD2 (5 bases each). Germline-derived CDR1 and CDR2 are SGHAT and FQDESV (reference sequence). Trimming stripped 4 bases from V and 4 bases from J, with 13 bases between. This CDR3 has 14 amino acids. The CDR3 loop reads CASSSGRRRETQYF. In nucleotides, the CDR3 is TGTGCCAGCAGCTCGGGACGGCGGCGAGAGACCCAGTACTTC.

This clonotype was seen repeatedly, ten times or more. The chain combines TRBV12-3 or TRBV12-4 with TRBJ2-1; tentatively, D is TRBD2 (6 bases). The CDR3 is made up of 14 amino acids. The germline V and J ends were trimmed by 6 bases and 8 bases, with 17 bases remaining between them. CDR3 sequence reads: CASRRWARGYEQFF. The CDR3 DNA reads as TGTGCCAGCAGACGCTGGGCGCGGGGCTATGAGCAGTTCTTC.

This clonotype came up many times. This chain uses TRBV19 with TRBJ1-2; 8 nucleotides match TRBD1. Germline CDR1 LNHDA, CDR2 SQIVND (reference sequence). The CDR3 extends over 16 amino acids. The V gene end was trimmed by 5 bases and the J gene end by 2 bases; junction bases not matched to a gene: 10. The CDR3 reads CASSSPGQATNYGYTF. CDR3 DNA: TGTGCCAGTAGTTCGCCGGGACAGGCGACCAACTATGGCTACACCTTC.

This clonotype was counted many times. The chain uses TRBV24-1 and TRBJ2-7; D is perhaps TRBD1 or TRBD2 (5 bases each). The germline V and J ends were trimmed by 6 bases and 5 bases, with 13 bases remaining between them. Germline V gives CDR1 KGHDR, CDR2 SFDVKD. The CDR3 is 13 residues long. In DNA form, the CDR3 reads TGTGCCACCAGTAAACCTGGGGACGACGAGCAGTACTTC. Amino acid sequence: CATSKPGDDEQYF.

This clonotype has a count of ten or more. The chain employs TRBV30 and TRBJ2-3, with 11 bases fitting TRBD2. The CDR3 has 14 amino acids. Germline lookup yields CDR1 GTSNPN and CDR2 SVGIG (reference sequence). The J segment lost 5 bases and the V segment lost 4 bases, leaving 5 bases of the junction unmatched. The CDR3: CAWKLAGVVDTQYF. The CDR3 DNA reads as TGTGCCTGGAAACTAGCGGGAGTTGTAGATACGCAGTATTTT.

The chain employs TRBV20-1 and TRBJ2-1, with a tentative D call TRBD1 (5 bases). V lost 1 base and J lost 4, with 14 bases in between. The CDR3 totals 15 residues. Germline V lookup: CDR1 DFQATT, CDR2 SNEGSKA (reference sequence). The CDR3 coding sequence is TGCAGTGCTAGAGGAAGGCAGGGAATTTACAATGAGCAGTTCTTC. Amino acid sequence: CSARGRQGIYNEQFF.